One sample yielded the 15 T cell receptor beta chains listed below, sequenced in a study of blood T cell repertoires in COVID-19. The repertoire was sequenced with immunoSEQ multiplex PCR; TCRdb's copy has only in-frame clones and lacks some. The data hold just under 55,000 clones, with 85% to 95% observed a single time. Material: peripheral blood. The source of these receptors is a man aged 50-60 years with acute or convalescent COVID-19.

This chain uses TRBV12-5 with TRBJ1-1, with TRBD1 as a possible D gene (5 bases). The CDR3 loop spans 13 amino acids. CDR1 and CDR2 (germline): LGHNT, FRNRAP. The V end lost 4 bases, the J end lost 1 base, and 7 bases lay between the germline ends. The CDR3 loop is CASGWGPNTEAFF. The CDR3 DNA reads as TGTGCTAGTGGTTGGGGCCCGAACACTGAAGCTTTCTTT.

V usage is TRBV27 and J usage is TRBJ2-5; weak D call: TRBD1 (5 bases). The CDR3 covers 14 residues. Germline CDR1 is MNHEY and CDR2 is SMNVEV (reference sequence). V shed 3 bases and J shed 2 bases, with 10 bases lying between them. For the CDR3, the DNA is TGTGCCAGCAGTTTTTGGGGCGGACAAGAGACCCAGTACTTC. The encoded protein is CASSFWGGQETQYF.

This chain's CDR3 is CASSPTGPNTEAFF. The CDR3 bases are TGTGCCAGCAGTCCAACAGGACCCAACACTGAAGCTTTCTTT. This sequence joins TRBV6-5 and TRBJ1-1; D possibly corresponds to TRBD1 (5 bases). Between the trimmed V and J ends, which lost 5 bases and 2 bases, there was a span of 12 bases. The CDR3 loop spans 14 amino acids. Germline-derived CDR1 and CDR2 are MNHEY and SVGAGI.

The chain combines TRBV4-3 with TRBJ2-1; 7 nucleotides agree with TRBD2. V gave up 1 base and J gave up 5 bases; unmatched junction bases: 11. This CDR3 has 17 residues. Germline-derived CDR1 and CDR2 are LGHNA and YSLEER. The CDR3 is CASSQGSVGGGHNEQFF. For the CDR3, the DNA is TGCGCCAGCAGCCAAGGCAGCGTTGGGGGGGGACACAATGAGCAGTTCTTC.

V gene TRBV18 combines with J gene TRBJ1-1, with D tentatively TRBD1 (6 bases). Germline values: CDR1 KGHSH, CDR2 LQKENI. V lost 0 bases, J lost 1 base, and 9 bases lay in between. This CDR3 comprises 15 residues. The CDR3 spells CASSPPPGQNTEAFF. For the CDR3, the DNA is TGTGCCAGCTCACCACCTCCGGGACAGAACACTGAAGCTTTCTTT.

The V call is TRBV7-9, the J call TRBJ2-7; possibly TRBD1 for D (5 bases). The CDR3 is 14 residues long. Per germline, CDR1 SEHNR and CDR2 FQNEAQ (reference sequence). V was cut by 3 bases and J by 5 bases, with 14 bases left in between. The CDR3 nucleotides read TGTGCCAGCAGCTTCCAGGGAAAGGGTCACGAGCAGTACTTC. This sequence encodes CASSFQGKGHEQYF.

The CDR3 region has the DNA TGTGCCAGCAGTTCAGGGGGCCGCAATCAGCCCCAGCATTTT. Its protein is CASSSGGRNQPQHF. The chain combines TRBV6-2 or TRBV6-3 with TRBJ1-5; 8 bases line up with TRBD1. Germline CDR1 is MNHEY and CDR2 is SVGEGT. The CDR3 totals 14 residues. V was pared by 4 bases and J by 2 bases, with 1 base of the junction left unmatched.

The chain carries TRBV7-2 and TRBJ1-5; TRBD1 is a possible D gene (5 bases). V lost 5 bases, J lost 4 bases, and 9 bases lay in between. Germline CDR1 SGHTA, CDR2 FQGNSA. The CDR3 has 13 amino acids. CDR3 region: CASSVRQNQPQHF. CDR3 in DNA: TGTGCCAGCAGCGTAAGACAGAATCAGCCCCAGCATTTT. The variable domain in full, with the rest retrieved from reference TRBV7-2 and TRBJ1-5, is GAGVSQSPSNKVTEKGKDVELRCDPISGHTALYWYRQSLGQGLEFLIYFQGNSAPDKSGLPSDRFSAERTGGSVSTLTIQRTQQEDSAVYLCASSVRQNQPQHFGDGTRLSIL.

The chain links TRBV30 to TRBJ1-2, with TRBD1 matching over 9 bases. Germline trimming cut 5 bases from V and 6 bases from J; bases unmatched to any gene: 1. Per the germline V gene, CDR1 is GTSNPN and CDR2 is SVGIG (reference sequence). This CDR3 contains 11 residues. As DNA, the CDR3 is TGTGCCTGGGGGGACAGGGATGGCTACACCTTC. Its translation is CAWGDRDGYTF.

The chain uses TRBV7-2 and TRBJ2-1; 11 nucleotides align to TRBD2. The germline V gene encodes CDR1 SGHTA and CDR2 FQGNSA. This CDR3 is 17 amino acids long. V shed 3 bases, J shed 1 base, and the junction held 5 bases outside the gene matches. In nucleotides, the CDR3 is TGTGCCAGCAGCTTGCTAGCGGGAGGAGGGTCCTACAATGAGCAGTTCTTC. Translated: CASSLLAGGGSYNEQFF.

The chain has TRBV7-2 and TRBJ1-2, with D unclear. The CDR3 length is 17 residues. Trimming removed 2 bases from V and 8 bases from J, with 24 bases in between. Per the germline V gene, CDR1 is SGHTA and CDR2 is FQGNSA. The CDR3: CASSLTIERLGYEGYTF. The CDR3 DNA is TGTGCCAGCAGCTTAACAATAGAGCGTCTTGGGTATGAAGGCTACACCTTC.

The genes are TRBV6-5 and TRBJ1-2, with a possible D match to TRBD1 (6 bases). V lost 5 bases and J 4 bases, leaving 11 bases between the germline ends. The CDR3 has 13 residues. CDR1 and CDR2 from the germline V gene are MNHEY and SVGAGI. CDR3 sequence: CASSLQGGYGYTF. In DNA, the CDR3 is TGTGCCAGCAGTCTACAGGGTGGCTATGGCTACACCTTC.

The V call is TRBV19, the J call TRBJ2-7, with TRBD2 identical over 8 bases. V lost 1 base and J lost 5; bases outside the gene matches: 10. Looked up from germline, CDR1 is LNHDA and CDR2 is SQIVND (reference sequence). The CDR3 runs to 16 residues. As DNA, the CDR3 is TGTGCCAGTAGTATAGTTGGTAGCGGGAACACTAACGAGCAGTACTTC. This codes for CASSIVGSGNTNEQYF.

The V and J genes are TRBV4-3 and TRBJ2-7; no firm D call. The CDR3 is 15 residues long. Between the trimmed V and J ends, which lost 0 bases and 4 bases, there was a span of 13 bases. Per the germline V gene, CDR1 is LGHNA and CDR2 is YSLEER. DNA of the CDR3: TGCGCCAGCAGCCAAGATTCGACTCCCGGTTACGAGCAGTACTTC. Protein: CASSQDSTPGYEQYF.

This rearrangement joins TRBV7-2 to TRBJ1-2; tentative D call: TRBD1 (6 bases). The CDR3 extends over 15 amino acids. In germline, CDR1 is SGHTA, CDR2 FQGNSA. V was shortened by 6 bases and J by 3 bases, with 17 bases between the two germline ends. Written as DNA, the CDR3 is TGTGCCAGCAGTCAAACCACAGGGTACGACTATGGCTACACCTTC. Protein product: CASSQTTGYDYGYTF.